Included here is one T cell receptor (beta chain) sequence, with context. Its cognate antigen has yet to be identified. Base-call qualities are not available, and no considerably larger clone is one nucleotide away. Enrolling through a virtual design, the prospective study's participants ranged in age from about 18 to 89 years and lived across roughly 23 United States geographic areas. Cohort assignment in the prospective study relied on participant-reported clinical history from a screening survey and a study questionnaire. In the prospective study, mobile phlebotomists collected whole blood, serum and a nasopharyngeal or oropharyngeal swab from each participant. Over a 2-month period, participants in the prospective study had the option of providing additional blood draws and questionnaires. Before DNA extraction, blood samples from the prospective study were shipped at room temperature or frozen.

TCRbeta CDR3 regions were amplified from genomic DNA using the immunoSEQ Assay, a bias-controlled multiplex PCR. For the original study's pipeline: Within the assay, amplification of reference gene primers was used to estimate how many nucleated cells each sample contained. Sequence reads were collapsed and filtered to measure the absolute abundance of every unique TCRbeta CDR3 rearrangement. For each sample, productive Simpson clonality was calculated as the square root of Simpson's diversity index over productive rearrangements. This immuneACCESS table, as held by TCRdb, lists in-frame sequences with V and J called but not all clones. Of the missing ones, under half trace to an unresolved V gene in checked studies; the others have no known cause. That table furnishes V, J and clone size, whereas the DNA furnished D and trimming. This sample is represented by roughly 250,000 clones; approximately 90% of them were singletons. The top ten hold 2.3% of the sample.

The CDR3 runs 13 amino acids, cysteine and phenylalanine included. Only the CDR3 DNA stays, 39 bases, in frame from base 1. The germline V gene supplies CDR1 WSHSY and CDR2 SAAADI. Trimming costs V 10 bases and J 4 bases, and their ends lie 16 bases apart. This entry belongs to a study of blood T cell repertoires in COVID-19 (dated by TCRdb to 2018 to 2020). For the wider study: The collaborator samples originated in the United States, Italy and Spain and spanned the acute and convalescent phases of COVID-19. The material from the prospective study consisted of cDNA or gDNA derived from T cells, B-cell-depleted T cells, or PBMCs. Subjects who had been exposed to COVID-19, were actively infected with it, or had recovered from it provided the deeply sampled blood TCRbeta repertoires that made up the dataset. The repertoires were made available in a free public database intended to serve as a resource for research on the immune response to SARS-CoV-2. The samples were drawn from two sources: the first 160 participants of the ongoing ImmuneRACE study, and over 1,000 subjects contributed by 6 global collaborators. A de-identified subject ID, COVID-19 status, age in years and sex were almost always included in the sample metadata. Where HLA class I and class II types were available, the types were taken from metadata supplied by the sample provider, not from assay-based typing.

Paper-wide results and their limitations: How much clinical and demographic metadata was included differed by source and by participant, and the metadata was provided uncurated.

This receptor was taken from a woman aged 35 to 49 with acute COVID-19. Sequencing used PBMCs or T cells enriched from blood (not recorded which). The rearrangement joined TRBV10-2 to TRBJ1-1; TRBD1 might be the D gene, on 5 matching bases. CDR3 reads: CAISTAGGTEAFF. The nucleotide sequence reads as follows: TGCGCCATCTCGACAGCGGGGGGCACTGAAGCTTTCTTT.